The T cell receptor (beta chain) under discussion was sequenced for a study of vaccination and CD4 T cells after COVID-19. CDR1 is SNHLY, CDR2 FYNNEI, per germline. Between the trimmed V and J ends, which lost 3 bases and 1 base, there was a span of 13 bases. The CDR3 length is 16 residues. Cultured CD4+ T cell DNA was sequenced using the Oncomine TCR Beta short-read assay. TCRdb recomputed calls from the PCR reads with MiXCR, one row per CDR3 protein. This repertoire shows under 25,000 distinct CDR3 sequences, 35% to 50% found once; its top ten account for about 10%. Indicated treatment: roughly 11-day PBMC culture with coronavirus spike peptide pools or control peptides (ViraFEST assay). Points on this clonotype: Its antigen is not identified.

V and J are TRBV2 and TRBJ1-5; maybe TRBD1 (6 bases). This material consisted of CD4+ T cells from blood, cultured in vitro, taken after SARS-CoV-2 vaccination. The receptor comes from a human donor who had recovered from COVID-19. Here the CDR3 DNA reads TGTGCCAGCAGTGAGGAACGGGGGGCAAGCAATCAGCCCCAGCATTTT. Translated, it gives CASSEERGASNQPQHF.